These 17 T cell receptor beta chains came from one sample sequenced in a study of T cells in Graves' hyperthyroidism and ophthalmopathy. Amplified TCR beta CDR3 regions came from RNA transcripts. Researchers ran a first-round RT-PCR on the TCR CDR3 using the HTBI primer set. Each CDR3 protein gets one entry after TCRdb re-called the multiplex PCR reads with MiXCR. The repertoire holds some 270,000 distinct CDR3 sequences, with around 25% as singletons. The sample comprised blood. Every receptor here comes from a woman aged 40-49 years with Graves' ophthalmopathy.

This clonotype was recorded many times. The CDR3 nucleotides are TGTGCCAGCAGCTTTGCAAGGAATTACGAGCAGTACTTC. Its translation is CASSFARNYEQYF. This chain uses TRBV7-2 with TRBJ2-7, with no clear D. The V end was cut by 3 bases, the J end by 4 bases, with 10 bases between. Germline CDR1 is SGHTA and CDR2 is FQGNSA. This CDR3 is 13 amino acids long.

This clonotype has at least ten counts. This chain links TRBV11-2 with TRBJ1-5, with 8 bases lining up with TRBD1. V gave up 4 bases and J gave up 2 bases; unmatched junction bases: 4. In germline, CDR1 is SGHAT, CDR2 FQNNGV. CDR3 length: 15 amino acids. CDR3 DNA sequence: TGTGCCAGCAGCTCCCAGGGGGCTGGCAATCAGCCCCAGCATTTT. Residues: CASSSQGAGNQPQHF.

This clonotype came up many times. The gene calls are TRBV2 and TRBJ2-7; D tentatively reads TRBD1 or TRBD2 (5 bases each). CDR3 length equals 11 residues. Trimming shortened V by 6 bases and J by 7 bases, and 10 bases separated the two germline ends. CDR1 and CDR2 (germline): SNHLY, FYNNEI. The CDR3 DNA reads as TGTGCCAGCAGGGTAGAGGGGGAGCAGTACTTC. The encoded protein is CASRVEGEQYF.

This clonotype appeared many times. This chain links TRBV10-3 with TRBJ1-2; maybe TRBD1 (6 bases). V was shortened by 2 bases and J by 4 bases, with 8 bases between the two germline ends. Germline CDR1 and CDR2: ENHRY and SYGVKD. The CDR3 totals 13 residues. CDR3 in amino acids: CAISEIGGYGYTF. CDR3 DNA sequence: TGTGCCATCAGTGAGATAGGGGGCTATGGCTACACCTTC.

This clonotype came up many times. The chain joins TRBV28 to TRBJ2-2, with a possible D match to TRBD2 (5 bases). The CDR3 runs to 13 residues. CDR1 and CDR2 from the germline V gene are MDHEN and SYDVKM. The V end was cut by 7 bases, the J end by 5 bases, with 11 bases between. This CDR3 is CASNPPGTGELFF. Written as DNA, the CDR3 is TGTGCCAGCAACCCGCCGGGAACCGGGGAGCTGTTTTTT.

There are many counts of this clonotype. The V gene is TRBV25-1, the J gene TRBJ1-1; D remains ambiguous. Trimming pared 5 bases from V and 6 bases from J, leaving 13 bases between. CDR3 length: 13 residues. Germline CDR1 MGHDK, CDR2 SYGVNS. The CDR3 protein is CASSQTTQAEAFF. For the CDR3, the DNA is TGTGCCAGCAGTCAGACAACTCAGGCTGAAGCTTTCTTT.

This clonotype occurred many times. The V and J genes are TRBV19 and TRBJ1-2; D possibly corresponds to TRBD1 (6 bases). The V gene's germline CDR1 is LNHDA and CDR2 SQIVND (reference sequence). The length of the CDR3 is 15 residues. V dropped 5 bases and J dropped 0 bases, with 13 bases sitting between them. The CDR3 nucleotides are TGTGCCAGTAGTCTTCGGGACATTGCTAACTATGGCTACACCTTC. It specifies CASSLRDIANYGYTF.

This clonotype was observed a few times. The rearrangement links TRBV6-1 to TRBJ2-5; 7 positions agree with TRBD2. The CDR3 spans 15 residues. The trim removed 1 base at V and 3 bases at J, leaving 5 bases unmatched. CDR1 and CDR2 from the germline V gene are MNHNS and SASEGT. CDR3: CASSEVGTTKETQYF. The CDR3 bases are TGTGCCAGCAGTGAAGTGGGGACTACTAAAGAGACCCAGTACTTC.

The chain links TRBV29-1 to TRBJ1-1, with D possibly matching TRBD1 (6 bases). CDR1 SQVTM and CDR2 ANQGSEA come from the germline V gene. Trimming removed 4 bases at V and 1 base at J, with 16 bases between. The CDR3 is 15 residues long. The CDR3 sequence is CSVGPVWDKNTEAFF. The CDR3 region has the DNA TGCAGCGTTGGCCCGGTATGGGACAAGAACACTGAAGCTTTCTTT.

Ten or more counts support this clonotype. This chain uses TRBV9 with TRBJ2-3, with 12 bases that match TRBD2. V lost 4 bases and J lost 3; bases outside the gene matches: 6. Germline lookup yields CDR1 SGDLS and CDR2 YYNGEE. The CDR3 contains 16 residues. The CDR3: CASSKTSGSRTDTQYF. The CDR3 DNA follows: TGTGCCAGCAGCAAGACTAGCGGGAGTCGGACAGATACGCAGTATTTT. The full variable domain, in which reference TRBV9 and TRBJ2-3 provide the parts outside the CDR3, is DSGVTQTPKHLITATGQRVTLRCSPRSGDLSVYWYQQSLDQGLQFLIQYYNGEERAKGNILERFSAQQFPDLHSELNLSSLELGDSALYFCASSKTSGSRTDTQYFGPGTRLTVL.

The sample holds many counts of this clonotype. V and J are TRBV7-2 and TRBJ2-7; 8 nucleotides align to TRBD1. The CDR3 has 13 amino acids. The germline V gene encodes CDR1 SGHTA and CDR2 FQGNSA. V was clipped by 8 bases and J by 2 bases; unmatched bases: 5. This chain's CDR3 is CASGDRNTYEQYF. The CDR3 DNA follows: TGTGCCAGCGGGGACAGGAACACCTACGAGCAGTACTTC.

In its sample, this clonotype was seen many times. V and J are TRBV24-1 and TRBJ1-2; D gene ambiguous. Germline CDR1 and CDR2: KGHDR and SFDVKD. CDR3 length: 13 residues. The V end lost 4 bases, the J end lost 4 bases, and 9 bases lay between the germline ends. CDR3 protein: CATSDGLLYGYTF. The CDR3, as DNA: TGTGCCACCAGTGACGGACTCCTCTATGGCTACACCTTC.

This clonotype was picked up many times. The chain carries TRBV27 and TRBJ1-5; D not resolved. Germline V CDR1 and CDR2: MNHEY, SMNVEV (reference sequence). Trimming left V 5 bases short and J 2 bases short, with 10 bases between. The CDR3 spans 14 residues. The CDR3 DNA sequence: TGTGCCAGCAGTCACCTCGGGGGCAATCAGCCCCAGCATTTT. Its translation: CASSHLGGNQPQHF.

This clonotype was recorded at least ten times. The genes are TRBV7-9 and TRBJ1-3; D is undetermined. The ends were cut back, 7 bases at V and 8 bases at J, with 15 bases in the middle. The CDR3 has 13 residues. Germline V gene sequence: CDR1 SEHNR, CDR2 FQNEAQ (reference sequence). CDR3: CASNWTPGDTIYF. CDR3 coding DNA: TGTGCCAGCAACTGGACCCCCGGGGACACCATATATTTT.

This clonotype has ten or more counts. The CDR3 sequence is CASSPEVSYEQYF. The CDR3 coding sequence is TGTGCCAGCAGTCCAGAGGTATCCTACGAGCAGTACTTC. V and J are TRBV7-9 and TRBJ2-7; no reliable D call. The CDR3 loop spans 13 amino acids. Germline loops: CDR1 SEHNR, CDR2 FQNEAQ (reference sequence). V was pared by 6 bases and J by 1 base, with 10 bases between.

The CDR3 DNA reads TGTGCCAGCACCATCAGAGGGGGCCTTACCTACGAGCAGTACTTC. It codes for CASTIRGGLTYEQYF. This rearrangement joins TRBV7-9 to TRBJ2-7; TRBD1 matches at 7 bases. CDR1 and CDR2 (germline): SEHNR, FQNEAQ (reference sequence). The CDR3 extends over 15 amino acids. V shed 7 bases and J 2 bases; nucleotides not matched to a gene: 11.

J is TRBJ1-2 and V is TRBV6-1; possible D gene TRBD1, 6 bases. Between the trimmed V and J ends, which lost 5 bases and 2 bases, there was a span of 15 bases. CDR3 size: 15 residues. Germline CDR1 reads MNHNS; CDR2 reads SASEGT. CDR3 sequence (DNA): TGTGCCAGCAGTCCGCCACAGGGTCGGAACTATGGCTACACCTTC. Protein: CASSPPQGRNYGYTF.